Listed below are T cell receptor beta chains from one sample, sequenced in a study of radiation and T cells in renal cell carcinoma. Profiled with immunoSEQ multiplex PCR; TCRdb holds only in-frame clones, not every one. This sample has approximately 80,000 clones; roughly nine tenths occur once, and the top ten carry 5% to 7.5%. The material sequenced was blood, taken from a patient whose treatment included radiotherapy and nephrectomy. The receptors were gathered from a woman in her seventies with renal cell carcinoma. Both conserved end residues are part of each CDR3. Fields, in order: clone size, V gene, D gene, J gene, CDR3 protein, CDR3 DNA. The D gene is left open where the match is weak. The size entry is marked missing in some rows and otherwise reads once, few, many or a size class.

>-|TRBV11-2|-|TRBJ2-5
CASSRSKGGETQYF
TGTGCCAGCAGCAGATCTAAGGGGGGAGAGACCCAGTACTTC
>-|TRBV5-1|-|TRBJ1-3
CASSLERGLDTIYF
TGCGCCAGCAGCTTGGAAAGGGGCCTAGACACCATATATTTT
>-|TRBV19|TRBD1|TRBJ1-5
CASSSTGGANSNQPQHF
TGTGCCAGTAGTTCAACAGGGGGGGCGAATAGCAATCAGCCCCAGCATTTT
>-|TRBV28|-|TRBJ1-2
CASSPPDYGYTF
TGTGCCAGCAGTCCTCCCGACTATGGCTACACCTTC
>-|TRBV5-1|-|TRBJ2-5
CASSVGGGGETQYF
TGCGCCAGCAGCGTAGGGGGAGGAGGAGAGACCCAGTACTTC
>-|TRBV6-5|TRBD1|TRBJ2-1
CASEDRRNEQFF
TGTGCCAGCGAGGACAGGCGGAATGAGCAGTTCTTC
>-|TRBV5-4|-|TRBJ2-2
CASSWDGRSAGELFF
TGTGCCAGCAGCTGGGACGGCAGGAGCGCCGGGGAGCTGTTTTTT
>-|TRBV21-1|-|TRBJ1-2
CASFHRDGIRNGYTF
TGTGCCAGCTTCCACCGGGACGGAATTCGTAATGGCTACACCTTC
>-|TRBV18|-|TRBJ2-2
CASSPSGPNTGELFF
TGTGCCAGCTCACCCTCTGGACCGAACACCGGGGAGCTGTTTTTT
>-|TRBV28|-|TRBJ1-6
CATRASAYNSPLHF
TGTGCTACCCGGGCAAGTGCCTATAATTCACCCCTCCACTTT
>-|TRBV6-1|-|TRBJ2-1
CAGLRRGADNEQFF
TGTGCCGGTCTCCGTCGGGGGGCGGACAATGAGCAGTTCTTC
>-|TRBV11-3|TRBD1|TRBJ2-1
CASSLDKQGAFEQFF
TGTGCCAGCAGCTTAGATAAACAGGGGGCGTTTGAGCAGTTCTTC
>-|TRBV5-4|TRBD1|TRBJ2-5
CASSLGQGAWETQYF
TGTGCCAGCAGCCTGGGACAGGGGGCATGGGAGACCCAGTACTTC
>once|TRBV13|TRBD1|TRBJ1-2
CASSLGDRSYGYTF
TGTGCCAGCAGCTTAGGGGACAGGTCCTATGGCTACACCTTC
>-|TRBV6-5|-|TRBJ2-7
CASSFSTFGGEQYF
TGTGCCAGCAGTTTTTCTACCTTTGGGGGCGAGCAGTACTTC
>-|TRBV14|-|TRBJ1-1
CASSQDRVTEAFF
TGTGCCAGCAGCCAAGACAGGGTCACTGAAGCTTTCTTT
>few|TRBV21-1|-|TRBJ1-3
CASSKRYPGNTIYF
TGTGCCAGCAGCAAACGATACCCTGGAAACACCATATATTTT
>-|TRBV7-9|-|TRBJ2-5
CASSLEPGREETQYF
TGTGCCAGCAGCTTAGAACCAGGGCGCGAAGAGACCCAGTACTTC
>-|TRBV5-1|TRBD2|TRBJ2-5
CASSLSGGSWETQYF
TGCGCCAGCAGCTTGAGCGGGGGAAGCTGGGAGACCCAGTACTTC
>once|TRBV19|TRBD2|TRBJ2-6
CASSIGREAGANVLTF
TGTGCCAGTAGTATAGGTCGGGAGGCTGGGGCCAACGTCCTGACTTTC
>-|TRBV4-3|TRBD1|TRBJ2-6
CASSQGTGGEGANVLTF
TGCGCCAGCAGCCAAGGGACAGGGGGCGAAGGGGCCAACGTCCTGACTTTC
>-|TRBV7-2|-|TRBJ2-2
CASSLVRAGELFF
TGTGCCAGCAGCTTAGTTAGGGCCGGGGAGCTGTTTTTT
>-|TRBV7-8|TRBD1|TRBJ1-3
CASRRTGAGNTIYF
TGTGCCAGCAGGCGGACAGGGGCTGGAAACACCATATATTTT
>-|TRBV28|-|TRBJ1-5
CASSFGRVTQPQHF
TGTGCCAGCAGTTTCGGGAGGGTTACCCAGCCCCAGCATTTT
>-|TRBV6-5|-|TRBJ1-3
CASSYSHDELGNTIYF
TGTGCCAGCAGTTACTCCCACGACGAACTTGGAAACACCATATATTTT
>-|TRBV7-2|-|TRBJ2-7
CASSSRGSLLGEQYF
TGTGCCAGCAGCTCTCGTGGGTCCCTCTTGGGGGAGCAGTACTTC
>-|TRBV5-1|TRBD1|TRBJ1-2
CASSLDGQGIYGYTF
TGCGCCAGCAGCTTGGATGGACAGGGGATCTATGGCTACACCTTC
>-|TRBV19|TRBD1|TRBJ1-4
CASSPQDRGLANEKLFF
TGTGCCAGTAGTCCCCAGGACAGGGGGCTGGCTAATGAAAAACTGTTTTTT
>-|TRBV5-4|TRBD1|TRBJ2-5
CASRLDRGETQYF
TGTGCCAGCAGACTCGACAGGGGAGAGACCCAGTACTTC
>once|TRBV2|TRBD2|TRBJ2-5
CASSPGTSGGDQETQYF
TGTGCCAGCAGCCCCGGGACTAGCGGGGGGGACCAAGAGACCCAGTACTTC
>-|TRBV2|TRBD2|TRBJ2-7
CATQRGGGYEQYF
TGTGCCACTCAGCGGGGGGGAGGCTACGAGCAGTACTTC
>-|TRBV19|-|TRBJ2-5
CASSPGAGQETQYF
TGTGCCAGTAGCCCAGGGGCCGGGCAAGAGACCCAGTACTTC
>-|TRBV2|TRBD1|TRBJ1-2
CASSGDSSFYGYTF
TGTGCCAGCAGTGGGGACAGCAGCTTCTATGGCTACACCTTC
>-|TRBV5-4|-|TRBJ2-5
CASSSPGRLAEGQETQYF
TGTGCCAGCAGTTCACCGGGTAGGCTAGCCGAGGGCCAAGAGACCCAGTACTTC
>-|TRBV5-4|-|TRBJ1-3
CASRQNAQDTIYF
TGTGCCAGCAGACAAAACGCGCAGGACACCATATATTTT
>once|TRBV4-3|-|TRBJ1-6
CASSQKNRDSPLHF
TGCGCCAGCAGCCAAAAAAACAGGGATTCACCCCTCCACTTT
>-|TRBV6-1|TRBD1|TRBJ2-7
CASSAGTGGREQYF
TGTGCCAGCAGTGCCGGGACAGGGGGACGCGAGCAGTACTTC
>-|TRBV7-9|-|TRBJ1-6
CASSLNRRDGNSPLHF
TGTGCCAGCAGCTTAAATAGGCGGGACGGAAATTCACCCCTCCACTTT
>-|TRBV27|-|TRBJ1-1
CASSLSNRRGTEAFF
TGTGCCAGCAGTTTATCCAACAGGCGAGGGACTGAAGCTTTCTTT
>-|TRBV6-5|TRBD1|TRBJ2-4
CASSYSGGIGNIQYF
TGTGCCAGCAGTTACTCAGGGGGCATTGGAAACATTCAGTACTTC
>-|TRBV7-8|-|TRBJ1-3
CASSLFTLGGGNTIYF
TGTGCCAGCAGCTTATTCACTCTAGGCGGTGGAAACACCATATATTTT
>once|TRBV29-1|TRBD1|TRBJ1-2
CSALGTEGYTF
TGCAGCGCACTCGGGACAGAAGGCTACACCTTC